This T cell receptor (beta chain) was retrieved from a study of T cell repertoires in cytomegalovirus infection (dated by TCRdb to about 2019). Concerning the study at large: Because public TCR beta signatures pointed to carriage of CMV infection together with the matching HLA type, the HLA type of each donor mattered for the analysis. Study-wide conclusions, independent of this receptor: In both this cohort and an independent cohort of 350 or so donors, the cumulative frequency of public TCR beta family members distinguished carriers of CMV infection plus the relevant HLA type. The ex vivo response was dominated by HLA-C-restricted CMV-specific TCR beta clonotypes, and the single most frequent clonotype in two of eight donors was supplied by these HLA-C-restricted clonotypes.

Sequencing took place on an Illumina HiSeq 1500. TCRdb passed the public sequencing reads through fastp at Q25 and MiXCR, retaining productive beta sequences. Entries that share a CDR3 protein sequence are merged under the most common genes and DNA. The sample yields 480,000 or so distinct CDR3 sequences; approximately 10% were counted once. The ten largest clones capture roughly a tenth of the sample. This clonotype was seen more than once but under ten times. It has no known antigen specificity. Qualities for individual bases were not recorded, and no much larger clone is one base off. The junction shows trimming of 9 bases on V and 8 bases on J, plus 14 bases between the germline ends. According to the germline V gene, CDR1 reads SNHLY and CDR2 reads FYNNEI. Reading from cysteine to phenylalanine, the CDR3 counts 12 amino acids. The kept DNA is CDR3 alone, 36 bases in frame from the first base.

The V and J genes are TRBV2 and TRBJ2-1, and TRBD2 may be the D gene, going by 7 matching bases. The specimen sequenced was PBMCs. The clonotype originates from a human donor in good health (CMV status not recorded). Some clones in this sample may be carry-over from other donors' samples. The DNA is TGTGCCAGACGGGGGGCCGGGGATGAGCAGTTCTTC. The resulting protein is CARRGAGDEQFF.